A selection of T cell receptor beta chains follows, all from one sample in a study of T cell responses to AZD1222 COVID-19 vaccine. Sequencing was performed with immunoSEQ multiplex PCR; in TCRdb, only in-frame clones are kept and a portion is missing. Of some 140,000 clones listed, more than 75% are singletons. This specimen consisted of peripheral blood, obtained on day 0 of AZD1222 vaccination. These receptors were obtained from an adult in good health. Each CDR3 is given with its conserved first and last residue. Fields, in order: clone size, D gene, J gene, CDR3 length, V gene, CDR3 DNA, CDR3 protein. A D gene is named only where the DNA matches it firmly. The size of a clone is reported for some rows only, either as once, few or many, or as a class for expanded clones.

>NA|NA|TRBJ1-1|11|TRBV2
TGTGCCAGCAGTCAGAACACTGAAGCTTTCTTT
CASSQNTEAFF
>few|NA|TRBJ1-5|13|TRBV27
TGTGCCAGCACCCCCGGAAAGGGTCAGCCCCAGCATTTT
CASTPGKGQPQHF
>NA|NA|TRBJ2-2|18|TRBV27
TGTGCCAGCAGCCAAAACTACCGGGACATAACGAACACCGGGGAGCTGTTTTTT
CASSQNYRDITNTGELFF
>NA|NA|TRBJ1-5|12|TRBV18
TGTGCCAGCTCCGCAGCGGGTCAGCCCCAGCATTTT
CASSAAGQPQHF
>NA|NA|TRBJ2-3|13|TRBV5-4
TGTGCCAGCAGCTCGACCGACACAGATACGCAGTATTTT
CASSSTDTDTQYF
>once|NA|TRBJ1-3|12|TRBV28
TGTGCCAGCAGTTTAAATGGAAACACCATATATTTT
CASSLNGNTIYF
>NA|TRBD1|TRBJ2-2|15|TRBV9
TGTGCCAGCGGGGACAGGGGGCGCGACACCGGGGAGCTGTTTTTT
CASGDRGRDTGELFF
>once|TRBD1|TRBJ1-4|19|TRBV9
TGTGCCAGCAGCGTTCGGGACAGGGGGCAGGGAGCAACTAATGAAAAACTGTTTTTT
CASSVRDRGQGATNEKLFF
>NA|TRBD1|TRBJ1-2|16|TRBV7-9
TGTGCCAGCAGCTCCTTACGGGCGACAGGGGGCGACGGCTACACCTTC
CASSSLRATGGDGYTF
>once|TRBD2|TRBJ2-7|15|TRBV13
TGTGCCAGCAGCCCCCGACTAGCGAGTAAGTACGAGCAGTACTTC
CASSPRLASKYEQYF
>once|NA|TRBJ2-7|13|TRBV5-5
TGTGCCAGCAGCCCGGACCGCGGGATCGAGCAGTACTTC
CASSPDRGIEQYF
>NA|NA|TRBJ1-2|16|TRBV30
TGTGCCTGGAGTGTAGGGGGGGTAGGCCGAGACTATGGCTACACCTTC
CAWSVGGVGRDYGYTF
>NA|TRBD1|TRBJ1-2|14|TRBV2
TGTGCCAGCAGTCGGGACAGGGGACGCTATGGCTACACCTTC
CASSRDRGRYGYTF